A selection of T cell receptor beta chains follows, all from one sample in a study of blood T cell repertoires in COVID-19. Measured with immunoSEQ multiplex PCR; TCRdb has only the in-frame clones, and not every one. Of 310,000 or so clones detected, 65% to 90% appear once; the ten largest clones hold roughly a tenth. Sample: PBMCs or T cells enriched from blood (not recorded which). Receptors originate from a woman aged 18-35 years who had recovered from COVID-19. Both conserved end residues are part of each CDR3. The order of the fields is CDR3 protein, CDR3 DNA, CDR3 length, J gene, V gene, clone size, D gene. A D gene is named only where the DNA matches it firmly. The listing skips clone size in some rows; elsewhere it reads once, few, many or a size class.

CASSRAAGNYGYTF TGTGCCAGTAGTCGGGCCGCGGGGAACTATGGCTACACCTTC 14 TRBJ1-2 TRBV19 . .
CASSWDQGARRGSPLHF TGTGCCAGCAGCTGGGACCAGGGGGCTCGTCGTGGTTCACCCCTCCACTTT 17 TRBJ1-6 TRBV27 once TRBD1
CATSREGTSGADTQYF TGTGCCACCAGCAGAGAAGGGACTAGCGGGGCAGATACGCAGTATTTT 16 TRBJ2-3 TRBV15 . TRBD2
CASTQSGVGSPLHF TGTGCCAGCACTCAGTCGGGGGTCGGGTCACCCCTCCACTTT 14 TRBJ1-6 TRBV3-1/TRBV3-2 . .
CASSYPGLRYNEQFF TGTGCCAGCAGTTACCCGGGACTCCGGTACAATGAGCAGTTCTTC 15 TRBJ2-1 TRBV6-2/TRBV6-3 . .
CASSFLRTGGAPRFGYTF TGTGCCAGCAGCTTCCTTAGGACAGGGGGCGCCCCGAGGTTTGGCTACACCTTC 18 TRBJ1-2 TRBV7-9 . TRBD1
CASSFQGTGVSPLHF TGTGCCAGCAGCTTCCAAGGGACAGGCGTATCACCCCTCCACTTT 15 TRBJ1-6 TRBV7-9 . TRBD1
CASSLTGGINQPQHF TGTGCCAGCAGTCTGACAGGGGGTATCAATCAGCCCCAGCATTTT 15 TRBJ1-5 TRBV28 . TRBD1
CASSGGQPGTEAFF TGCGCCAGCAGCGGGGGACAGCCAGGCACTGAAGCTTTCTTT 14 TRBJ1-1 TRBV5-1 . TRBD1
CASSFTGSTEAFF TGTGCCAGCAGTTTCACGGGGTCCACTGAAGCTTTCTTT 13 TRBJ1-1 TRBV12-3/TRBV12-4 . .
CASSFRTGTGFRAKNIQYF TGCGCCAGCAGCTTCAGGACAGGGACGGGATTTAGAGCCAAAAACATTCAGTACTTC 19 TRBJ2-4 TRBV5-1 . TRBD1
CASGGGWAGNQPQHF TGTGCCAGCGGGGGAGGATGGGCAGGGAATCAGCCCCAGCATTTT 15 TRBJ1-5 TRBV6-5 . .
CASSSPRLCGGNKHTDTQYF TGTGCCAGCAGCTCCCCGAGGCTTTGCGGGGGGAATAAACACACAGATACGCAGTATTTT 20 TRBJ2-3 TRBV11-3 . TRBD2
CASIEGQGDNSYEQYF TGTGCCAGCATTGAGGGACAGGGGGATAACTCCTACGAGCAGTACTTC 16 TRBJ2-7 TRBV6-1 few TRBD1
CASSFQGDSSYEQYF TGTGCCAGCAGTTTCCAGGGGGACAGCTCCTACGAGCAGTACTTC 15 TRBJ2-7 TRBV6-5 . TRBD1
CAWSVRSGRGSPLHF TGTGCCTGGAGTGTACGGTCAGGCCGGGGTTCACCCCTCCACTTT 15 TRBJ1-6 TRBV30 . .
CAIRTGTGVNQPQHF TGTGCCATCAGGACCGGGACAGGGGTCAATCAGCCCCAGCATTTT 15 TRBJ1-5 TRBV10-3 . TRBD1
CASSEQGAEYYGYTF TGTGCCAGCAGTGAACAGGGGGCGGAATACTATGGCTACACCTTC 15 TRBJ1-2 TRBV28 . TRBD1
CATSDSTAGLNQPQHF TGTGCCACCAGTGATTCAACGGCAGGACTGAATCAGCCCCAGCATTTT 16 TRBJ1-5 TRBV24-1 . .
CASSARRDYNEQFF TGTGCCAGCAGCGCCCGGCGGGATTACAATGAGCAGTTCTTC 14 TRBJ2-1 TRBV9 . .
CASSPRDRPYEQYF TGCGCCAGCAGCCCACGGGACAGACCCTACGAGCAGTACTTC 14 TRBJ2-7 TRBV4-1 . TRBD1
CASRTSGSSGELFF TGTGCCAGCAGAACTAGCGGGAGTAGTGGGGAGCTGTTTTTT 14 TRBJ2-2 TRBV6-5 . TRBD2
CASSMSGYNEQFF TGCGCCAGCAGTATGAGCGGGTACAATGAGCAGTTCTTC 13 TRBJ2-1 TRBV10-1 . .
CAITGERSGNTIYF TGTGCCATCACAGGGGAACGCTCTGGAAACACCATATATTTT 14 TRBJ1-3 TRBV10-3 . .
CATLDSTIQYF TGTGCCACTTTGGACAGTACCATTCAGTACTTC 11 TRBJ2-4 TRBV6-5 . .
CASSQERTGTGNTIYF TGTGCCAGCAGCCAAGAAAGGACAGGGACTGGAAACACCATATATTTT 16 TRBJ1-3 TRBV3-1/TRBV3-2 . TRBD1
CAWETPSSYEQYF TGTGCCTGGGAGACTCCTAGCTCCTACGAGCAGTACTTC 13 TRBJ2-7 TRBV30 . .
CASSRDRVGETQYF TGTGCCAGCAGTCGGGACAGGGTTGGAGAGACCCAGTACTTC 14 TRBJ2-5 TRBV2 . TRBD1
CASASGQGEVGYGYTF TGTGCTAGTGCCTCGGGACAGGGGGAGGTAGGCTATGGCTACACCTTC 16 TRBJ1-2 TRBV12-5 . TRBD1
CASRAQGKNTEAFF TGTGCCAGCAGGGCTCAGGGTAAGAACACTGAAGCTTTCTTT 14 TRBJ1-1 TRBV6-5 . .
CAISESTDRAKILDNTEAFF TGTGCCATCAGTGAATCCACCGACAGGGCTAAGATCTTAGACAACACTGAAGCTTTCTTT 20 TRBJ1-1 TRBV10-3 . TRBD1
CAWSVQLGTGGEKLFF TGTGCCTGGAGTGTACAATTGGGGACAGGGGGGGAAAAACTGTTTTTT 16 TRBJ1-4 TRBV30 . TRBD1
CASRWTGGEETQYF TGTGCCAGCAGGTGGACAGGTGGTGAAGAGACCCAGTACTTC 14 TRBJ2-5 TRBV9 once TRBD1
CASSPRRDTPGSDTEAFF TGTGCCAGCAGCCCCAGAAGGGACACCCCTGGTAGTGACACTGAAGCTTTCTTT 18 TRBJ1-1 TRBV9 . .
CASSLGAASTDTQYF TGTGCCAGCAGCTTAGGGGCGGCTAGCACAGATACGCAGTATTTT 15 TRBJ2-3 TRBV5-5 . .
CASSPPETGTANYGYTF TGTGCCAGCAGCCCCCCCGAGACAGGAACAGCTAACTATGGCTACACCTTC 17 TRBJ1-2 TRBV7-8 . .
CASSFNRNTEAFF TGTGCCAGCAGCTTTAACAGGAACACTGAAGCTTTCTTT 13 TRBJ1-1 TRBV11-2 . .
CAINNDRENTEAFF TGTGCCATCAATAACGACAGGGAGAACACTGAAGCTTTCTTT 14 TRBJ1-1 TRBV10-3 . TRBD1
CASSEIGGRGTDTQYF TGCGCCAGCAGTGAGATTGGCGGGAGGGGCACAGATACGCAGTATTTT 16 TRBJ2-3 TRBV10-1 . TRBD2
CAWSRGLAADTQYF TGTGCCTGGTCGAGAGGACTAGCTGCAGATACGCAGTATTTT 14 TRBJ2-3 TRBV30 . TRBD2
CASRYTGAPYEQYF TGCGCCAGCCGGTATACAGGGGCCCCCTACGAGCAGTACTTC 14 TRBJ2-7 TRBV10-1 . TRBD1
CASSVDRGGTEAFF TGTGCCAGTAGTGTCGACAGGGGTGGCACTGAAGCTTTCTTT 14 TRBJ1-1 TRBV19 . TRBD1
CASSLDRTEAFF TGTGCCAGCAGCTTAGACAGGACTGAAGCTTTCTTT 12 TRBJ1-1 TRBV11-2 . .
CASSLTGMRSTGELFF TGTGCCAGCAGCTTGACAGGGATGAGGAGCACCGGGGAGCTGTTTTTT 16 TRBJ2-2 TRBV7-9 . TRBD1
CASRVLAPNEQFF TGTGCCAGCAGGGTGCTAGCCCCCAATGAGCAGTTCTTC 13 TRBJ2-1 TRBV2 once .
CASFGTGGYSGYTF TGTGCCAGCTTCGGGACAGGGGGGTATAGTGGCTACACCTTC 14 TRBJ1-2 TRBV2 . TRBD1
CASSLGAGYEQYF TGTGCCAGCAGCTTAGGGGCAGGATACGAGCAGTACTTC 13 TRBJ2-7 TRBV13 . .
CSVEGREGFTDTQYF TGCAGCGTTGAGGGTCGGGAGGGATTCACAGATACGCAGTATTTT 15 TRBJ2-3 TRBV29-1 . TRBD2
CASSQDIRRRDSPLHF TGCGCCAGCAGCCAAGATATAAGGAGGCGGGATTCACCCCTCCACTTT 16 TRBJ1-6 TRBV4-1 . .
CASSLDSGLRAFF TGTGCCAGCAGCTTAGATAGCGGATTACGGGCTTTCTTT 13 TRBJ1-1 TRBV11-2 few .
CAISESGGGYNEQFF TGTGCCATCAGTGAGAGCGGCGGGGGTTACAATGAGCAGTTCTTC 15 TRBJ2-1 TRBV10-3 . TRBD2
CASSPAGETGELFF TGTGCCAGCTCACCGGCAGGGGAGACCGGGGAGCTGTTTTTT 14 TRBJ2-2 TRBV18 . .
CSVTTGGGNYGYTF TGCAGCGTTACTACAGGGGGAGGAAACTATGGCTACACCTTC 14 TRBJ1-2 TRBV29-1 once TRBD1
CASSLAGSPTDTQYF TGCGCCAGCAGCTTGGCCGGGTCTCCCACAGATACGCAGTATTTT 15 TRBJ2-3 TRBV5-1 . .